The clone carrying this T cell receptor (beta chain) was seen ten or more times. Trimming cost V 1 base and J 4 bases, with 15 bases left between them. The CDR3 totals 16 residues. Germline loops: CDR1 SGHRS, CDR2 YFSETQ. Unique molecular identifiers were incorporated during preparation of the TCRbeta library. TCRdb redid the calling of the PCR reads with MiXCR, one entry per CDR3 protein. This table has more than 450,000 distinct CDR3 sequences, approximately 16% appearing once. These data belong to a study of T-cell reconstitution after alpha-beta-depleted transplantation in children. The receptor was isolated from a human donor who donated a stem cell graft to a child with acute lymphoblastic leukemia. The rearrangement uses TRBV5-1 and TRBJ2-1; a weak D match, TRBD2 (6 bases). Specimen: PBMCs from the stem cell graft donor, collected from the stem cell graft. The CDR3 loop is CASSLLRRALYNEQFF. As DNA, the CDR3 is TGCGCCAGCAGCTTGCTTAGGAGGGCCCTTTACAATGAGCAGTTCTTC.